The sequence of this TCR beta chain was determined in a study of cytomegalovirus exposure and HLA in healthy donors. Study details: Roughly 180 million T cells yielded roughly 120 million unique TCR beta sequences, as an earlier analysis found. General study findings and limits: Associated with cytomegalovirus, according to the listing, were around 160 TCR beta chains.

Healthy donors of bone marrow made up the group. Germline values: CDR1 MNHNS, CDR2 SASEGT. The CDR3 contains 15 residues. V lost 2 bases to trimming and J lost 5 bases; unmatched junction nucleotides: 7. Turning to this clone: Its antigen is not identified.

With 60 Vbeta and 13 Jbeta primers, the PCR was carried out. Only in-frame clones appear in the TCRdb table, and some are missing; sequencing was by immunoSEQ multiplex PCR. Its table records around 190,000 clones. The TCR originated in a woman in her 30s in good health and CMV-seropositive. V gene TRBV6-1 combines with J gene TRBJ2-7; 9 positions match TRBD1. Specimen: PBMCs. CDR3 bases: TGTGCCAGCAGTGAAACTCGGGACAGGGCGCACGAGCAGTACTTC. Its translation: CASSETRDRAHEQYF.